A selection of T cell receptor beta chains follows, all from one sample in a study of CD8+ T cells in alopecia areata. Profiling relied on immunoSEQ multiplex PCR, and the TCRdb table lists in-frame clones only, not all of them. Altogether fewer than 250,000 clones are present, 50% to 60% being singletons, with the ten largest covering over 0.55%. The sample was CD4+ T cells sorted from blood, taken at week 4, from a patient treated with tofacitinib. Every receptor here comes from a human donor with alopecia areata. The CDR3 runs from the conserved cysteine through the conserved F or W. The D gene is left open where the match is weak. The size entry is marked missing in some rows and otherwise reads once, few, many or a size class.

CDR3 DNA	CDR3 protein	J gene	D gene	V gene	clone size
TGCAGCGTTGAAGGAAACACTGAAGCTTTCTTT	CSVEGNTEAFF	TRBJ1-1	-	TRBV29-1	-
TGCAGCGTTGAACAGGCTCCAGGAGCTTTCTTT	CSVEQAPGAFF	TRBJ1-1	-	TRBV29-1	-
TGTGCCAGCAGTGAGGTCCGTTTTGGCTACACCTTC	CASSEVRFGYTF	TRBJ1-2	-	TRBV2	-
TGCAGCGTCACGAACTCTAGGGGAAACACCATATATTTT	CSVTNSRGNTIYF	TRBJ1-3	-	TRBV29-1	-
TGCAGCGTTGCTACGACAGGGTGGTTGGGCTACACCTTC	CSVATTGWLGYTF	TRBJ1-2	TRBD1	TRBV29-1	few
TGTGCCAGCAGCTTGGCCCCTAGCGGGGGCCAAGAGACCCAGTACTTC	CASSLAPSGGQETQYF	TRBJ2-5	TRBD2	TRBV5-4	-
TGTGCCAGCAGCGTAGGCCTAGCGGGAGGCCTCTCTGGGGCCAACGTCCTGACTTTC	CASSVGLAGGLSGANVLTF	TRBJ2-6	TRBD2	TRBV9	-
TGTGCCAGCAGTGAAGCGTTGAGCGGGCGTTCCTACAATGAGCAGTTCTTC	CASSEALSGRSYNEQFF	TRBJ2-1	-	TRBV2	-
TGTGCCAGCAGTTTAACAGGGGGCTATGGCTACACCTTC	CASSLTGGYGYTF	TRBJ1-2	TRBD1	TRBV28	-
TGTGCCAGCAGTTCCCAGTCTCCGGGCCCATCCTTCACCGAGCAGTACTTC	CASSSQSPGPSFTEQYF	TRBJ2-7	-	TRBV27	-
TGCAGCGTTGAAAGTCGGCTAGCGGCCACGGGGCAGTTCTTC	CSVESRLAATGQFF	TRBJ2-1	TRBD2	TRBV29-1	-
TGTGCCAGCAGCTTAGAGCGGAACTCCTACGAGCAGTACTTC	CASSLERNSYEQYF	TRBJ2-7	-	TRBV11-2	-
TGCGCCGACCTGGGGGGGGACCCCAAAGTCTACGAGCAGTACTTC	CADLGGDPKVYEQYF	TRBJ2-7	TRBD2	TRBV23-1	few
TGTGCCAGCTCACCAAATCTGCCGGGACAGGGATCGGCTTTCTTT	CASSPNLPGQGSAFF	TRBJ1-1	TRBD1	TRBV18	-
TGTGCCAGCAGCGGACAGGGAATCGGGGAGCTGTTTTTT	CASSGQGIGELFF	TRBJ2-2	TRBD1	TRBV2	few
TGCAGCGTTTGGGGCCGACAGGGGGATTCCTACGAGCAGTACTTC	CSVWGRQGDSYEQYF	TRBJ2-7	TRBD1	TRBV29-1	once
TGTGCCAGCAGTGAAAGTAGCGTCACAGATACGCAGTATTTT	CASSESSVTDTQYF	TRBJ2-3	-	TRBV2	-
TGTGCCTGGAGTGTACCATGGGATTCGTACCGGAATGAGCAGTTCTTC	CAWSVPWDSYRNEQFF	TRBJ2-1	-	TRBV30	-
TGTGCCACAGGCGCCTTATACGAGCAGTACTTC	CATGALYEQYF	TRBJ2-7	-	TRBV7-9	-
TGTGCCTGGGGACAGGGGGCAGGGTACAATGAGCAGTTCTTC	CAWGQGAGYNEQFF	TRBJ2-1	TRBD1	TRBV30	-
TGCGCCAGCATAGGACGGTCGAACACTGAAGCTTTCTTT	CASIGRSNTEAFF	TRBJ1-1	-	TRBV10-2	-
TGTGCCAGCAGCTTAGGGTTGAGTTCGGCGTGGGATACGCAGTATTTT	CASSLGLSSAWDTQYF	TRBJ2-3	-	TRBV7-2	-
TGTGCCACCAGCAGAGAGGACCGCAATCAGCCCCAGCATTTT	CATSREDRNQPQHF	TRBJ1-5	-	TRBV15	-
TGCAGCGTTGCAGGGGGAAGCTATGGCTACACCTTC	CSVAGGSYGYTF	TRBJ1-2	TRBD1	TRBV29-1	once
TGTGCCAGCAGTGAAGAGGGACAGGGACTAATGGAGCAGTACTTC	CASSEEGQGLMEQYF	TRBJ2-7	TRBD1	TRBV2	-
TGCGCCAGCAGCTTACTAGGGATACAAGAGACCCAGTACTTC	CASSLLGIQETQYF	TRBJ2-5	-	TRBV4-1	few
TGTGCCAGCAGCCCAACTTCTAACTATGGCTACACCTTC	CASSPTSNYGYTF	TRBJ1-2	-	TRBV7-8	-